The following is a TCR beta chain sequence with its context. The antigen remains unidentified. The length of the CDR3 is 15 residues. No coding sequence is recorded. The V gene's germline CDR1 is MNHEY and CDR2 SMNVEV (reference sequence). Sequenced by immunoSEQ multiplex PCR; TCRdb stores in-frame clones only, minus some. This table holds 9,500 to 10,000 clones. This record belongs to a study of synovial regulatory T cells in juvenile arthritis. Study-level findings and limits: Largely private between patients, iaTreg TCR repertoires showed partial overlap with synovial Teff and blood CPL repertoires. Inflammation-associated Treg cells in blood had less TCR diversity than the remaining blood Treg cells. Synovial Treg CDR3 sequences overlapped more with iaTregs than other circulating Tregs.

Input material: Treg cells from blood. Specified subset: remaining (HLA-DR-negative) circulating blood Treg cells. This receptor was taken from a donor under 30 with juvenile idiopathic arthritis. The chain combines TRBV27 with TRBJ2-4; lacking DNA, the TRBD1 call made by TCRdb goes unchecked. The CDR3 sequence is CASSPHQGLKNIQYF.